This TCR beta chain emerged from a study of cytomegalovirus exposure and HLA in healthy donors. Notes on the study in general: TCR sequences were mostly rare, though some public TCRs occurred in many donors. In all likelihood, a cluster of highly shared sequence variants was a sequencing artifact. TCR beta V segments were, for the most part, productive about 87% or about 30% of the time in an earlier analysis.

Comments on this clone: Its antigen is currently unknown.

It was with 60 Vbeta and 13 Jbeta primers that the PCR ran. As processed by the authors: The authors later counted some 76 million unique TCR beta chains, some 12 million of them shared. Method: immunoSEQ multiplex PCR; TCRdb's copy keeps in-frame clones and lacks some. V, J and clone size reflect that table, while D and trimming were determined from the DNA. The sample holds some 150,000 clones, more than 80% seen once. The CDR3 runs to 15 residues. The V and J ends lost 4 bases and 8 bases respectively, with 15 bases between them. Germline V gene lookup returns CDR1 LNHDA and CDR2 SQIVND (reference sequence).

The chain employs TRBV19 and TRBJ1-6; D remains ambiguous. The TCR originated in a woman aged 40 to 55 in good health and CMV-seropositive. Sequencing was performed on PBMCs. The CDR3 coding sequence is TGTGCCAGTAGTACCATACAGAGCCTGGATTCACCCCTCCACTTT. Its translation is CASSTIQSLDSPLHF.